These 10 T cell receptor beta chains were all obtained from the same sample, sequenced in a study of cytomegalovirus exposure and HLA in healthy donors. Using immunoSEQ multiplex PCR, the repertoire was profiled, and TCRdb retains in-frame clones only, with some absent. The sample shows approximately 270,000 clones, nearly 90% of them seen only once. Source material: PBMCs. The receptors shown here come from a woman aged 18-30 years in good health and CMV-seronegative.

This clone was observed a few times. The rearrangement links TRBV19 to TRBJ1-1, with 9 bases identical to TRBD1. The V segment lost 6 bases and the J segment 5 bases; nucleotides outside the gene matches: 1. Germline-derived CDR1 and CDR2 are LNHDA and SQIVND (reference sequence). This CDR3 region has 12 residues. CDR3 amino acids: CASSDRGTEAFF. The CDR3 DNA reads as TGTGCCAGTAGCGACAGGGGGACTGAAGCTTTCTTT.

The V and J genes are TRBV6-5 and TRBJ2-3; weak D call: TRBD1 (6 bases). From germline, CDR1 is MNHEY and CDR2 SVGAGI. The V gene lost 0 bases and the J gene lost 0 bases, with 10 bases spanning the gap. The CDR3 contains 16 residues. The CDR3: CASSYSGQPSTDTQYF. CDR3 nucleotides: TGTGCCAGCAGTTACTCAGGACAGCCTAGCACAGATACGCAGTATTTT.

The CDR3 DNA sequence: TGTGCCAGCAGGGCATTCTACGAGCAGTACTTC. Translation: CASRAFYEQYF. V gene TRBV2 combines with J gene TRBJ2-7; D is ambiguous. There are 11 residues in the CDR3. CDR1 SNHLY and CDR2 FYNNEI come from the germline V gene. Trimming shortened V by 6 bases and J by 3 bases, and 6 bases separated the two germline ends.

This chain connects TRBV5-4 to TRBJ2-7, with a possible D match to TRBD2 (7 bases). CDR3 length equals 14 residues. The V gene lost 4 bases and the J gene lost 5 bases, with 16 bases spanning the gap. From germline, CDR1 is SGHNT and CDR2 YYREEE (reference sequence). DNA of the CDR3: TGTGCCAGCAGCCTGGTAGGGGGGGGCCACGAGCAGTACGTC. Translation: CASSLVGGGHEQYV.

This clone was detected once. The chain recombines TRBV28 with TRBJ2-2, with a possible D match to TRBD2 (7 bases). The germline V gene has CDR1 MDHEN and CDR2 SYDVKM. This CDR3 has 14 amino acids. With 5 bases removed from V and 8 bases from J, the gap between germline ends came to 15 bases. The CDR3 sequence: CASSIGGRRGELFF. CDR3 DNA sequence: TGTGCCAGCAGTATCGGGGGGCGGCGTGGGGAGCTGTTTTTT.

This sequence joins TRBV5-5 and TRBJ2-2, with TRBD1 matching 8 bases. V shed 4 bases and J 0 bases; nucleotides not matched to a gene: 5. The germline V gene has CDR1 SGHKS and CDR2 YYEKEE (reference sequence). CDR3 length: 16 amino acids. CDR3 loop: CASSHQGAPNTGELFF. CDR3 nucleotides: TGTGCCAGCAGCCACCAGGGGGCCCCGAACACCGGGGAGCTGTTTTTT.

V usage is TRBV18 and J usage is TRBJ1-5; 7 bases fit TRBD1. The V segment lost 3 bases and the J segment 4 bases; nucleotides outside the gene matches: 9. The CDR3 has 16 amino acids. CDR1 KGHSH and CDR2 LQKENI come from the germline V gene. DNA for the CDR3: TGTGCCAGCTCACCGGGATCCGGGACAGAGAATCAGCCCCAGCATTTT. Encoded protein: CASSPGSGTENQPQHF. Looking up the rest from reference TRBV18 and TRBJ1-5 gives the full variable domain: NAGVMQNPRHLVRRRGQEARLRCSPMKGHSHVYWYRQLPEEGLKFMVYLQKENIIDESGMPKERFSAEFPKEGPSILRIQQVVRGDSAAYFCASSPGSGTENQPQHFGDGTRLSIL.

The chain uses TRBV5-1 and TRBJ2-7; D is perhaps TRBD1 (5 bases). The germline V and J ends were trimmed by 4 bases and 3 bases, with 11 bases remaining between them. The length of the CDR3 is 13 residues. Germline V gene sequence: CDR1 SGHRS, CDR2 YFSETQ. CDR3: CASSTGIYYEQYF. CDR3 DNA: TGCGCCAGCAGCACAGGTATATACTACGAGCAGTACTTC.

This chain connects TRBV2 to TRBJ2-2; TRBD2 aligns across 9 bases. CDR3 length: 15 amino acids. Germline CDR1 SNHLY, CDR2 FYNNEI. With 6 bases clipped from V and 4 bases from J, the junction kept 6 bases outside the gene matches. The CDR3 region has the DNA TGTGCCAGCAGGCGGGGGGGCTTGGGCACCGGGGAGCTGTTTTTT. Protein sequence: CASRRGGLGTGELFF. Based on the CDR3 plus reference TRBV2 and TRBJ2-2, the full variable domain is EPEVTQTPSHQVTQMGQEVILRCVPISNHLYFYWYRQILGQKVEFLVSFYNNEISEKSEIFDDQFSVERPDGSNFTLKIRSTKLEDSAMYFCASRRGGLGTGELFFGEGSRLTVL.

This clone was seen just once. The V and J genes are TRBV19 and TRBJ1-5, with 12 bases that match TRBD1. J lost 2 bases, V lost 6 bases, and 14 bases had no gene match. There are 19 residues in the CDR3. Germline V gene lookup returns CDR1 LNHDA and CDR2 SQIVND (reference sequence). As DNA, the CDR3 is TGTGCCAGTAGGAACTCCCGGGACAGGGGGCTGGTGGGCAATCAGCCCCAGCATTTT. Its translation: CASRNSRDRGLVGNQPQHF.